This record concerns one TCR beta chain sequence. This entry belongs to a study of T cells in Graves' hyperthyroidism and ophthalmopathy. Uncontrolled infection, other autoimmune disease, pregnancy or lactation led to exclusion. RNA transcripts yielded amplified TCR beta CDR3 regions. The TCR CDR3 first-round RT-PCR relied on the HTBI primer set. TCRdb re-analysed the multiplex PCR reads in MiXCR, keeping a single row per CDR3 protein. The repertoire holds roughly 500,000 distinct CDR3 sequences, with about 20% as singletons. Germline-derived CDR1 and CDR2 are LGHDT and YNNKEL (reference sequence). Between the trimmed V and J ends, which lost 4 bases and 6 bases, there was a span of 10 bases. This CDR3 comprises 13 residues.

This sequence joins TRBV3-1 and TRBJ1-5; D not resolved. The sequencing input was blood. The TCR sequence derives from a woman between 65 and 79 years old with Graves' ophthalmopathy. CDR3 nucleotides: TGTGCCAGCAGCCCGTACCCGAGTCAGCCCCAGCATTTT. This sequence encodes CASSPYPSQPQHF.